The present T cell receptor (beta chain) was sequenced within a study of OX40 agonist ivuxolimab in advanced cancers. General study results and limits: Researchers report that CD8+ T cells had, on average, more expanded clones than CD4+. Clonal expansion in partial responders at 0.1-3.0 mg/kg ranked among the lowest.

Per the germline V gene, CDR1 is SGHRS and CDR2 is YFSETQ. CDR3 length: 15 amino acids. The ends lost 1 base at V and 6 bases at J; junction bases unmatched: 9. Libraries were prepared by immunoSEQ multiplex PCR; TCRdb keeps only in-frame clonotypes and omits some of them. Of 70,000 or so clones listed, roughly 89% were seen once; the top ten hold around 0.77%. With regard to this clone: The antigen is not known.

The chain links TRBV5-1 to TRBJ2-7; 8 nucleotides match TRBD1. The sample was CD4+ or CD8+ T cells sorted from blood, taken in a trial of the OX40 agonist ivuxolimab. This clonotype originated in an adult with an advanced solid tumor such as melanoma, head and neck, liver or kidney cancer. CDR3: CASSLLTGQEGEQYF. The CDR3 region has the DNA TGCGCCAGCAGCTTGCTTACGGGACAGGAGGGCGAGCAGTACTTC.